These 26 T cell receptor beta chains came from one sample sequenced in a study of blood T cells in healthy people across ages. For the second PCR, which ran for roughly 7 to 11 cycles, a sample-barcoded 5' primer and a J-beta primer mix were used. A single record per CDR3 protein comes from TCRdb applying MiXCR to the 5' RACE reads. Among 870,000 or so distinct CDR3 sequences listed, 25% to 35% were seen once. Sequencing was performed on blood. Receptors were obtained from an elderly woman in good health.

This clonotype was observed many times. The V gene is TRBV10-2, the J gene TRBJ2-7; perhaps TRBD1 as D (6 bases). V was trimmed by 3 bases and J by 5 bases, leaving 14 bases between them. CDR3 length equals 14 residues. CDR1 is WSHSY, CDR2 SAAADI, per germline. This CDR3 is CASSERTADDEQYF. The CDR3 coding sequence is TGCGCCAGCAGTGAAAGGACAGCAGACGACGAGCAGTACTTC.

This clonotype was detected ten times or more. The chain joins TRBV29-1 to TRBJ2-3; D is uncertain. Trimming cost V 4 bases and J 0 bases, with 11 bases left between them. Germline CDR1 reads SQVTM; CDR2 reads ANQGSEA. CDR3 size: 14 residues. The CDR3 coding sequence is TGCAGCGTTGTGAGTCGATTTAGCACAGATACGCAGTATTTT. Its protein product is CSVVSRFSTDTQYF.

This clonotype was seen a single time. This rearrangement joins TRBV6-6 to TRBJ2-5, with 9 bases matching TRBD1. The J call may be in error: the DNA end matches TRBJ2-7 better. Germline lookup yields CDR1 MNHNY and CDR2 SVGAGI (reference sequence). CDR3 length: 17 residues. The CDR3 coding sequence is TGTGCCAGCAGTCCCTCAGTACCGGGACAGGGATTCTACGAGCAGTACTTC. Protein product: CASSPSVPGQGFYEQYF.

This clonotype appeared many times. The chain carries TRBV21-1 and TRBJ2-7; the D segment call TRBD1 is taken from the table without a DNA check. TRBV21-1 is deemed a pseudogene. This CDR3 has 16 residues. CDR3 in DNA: TGTGCCAGCAGCACAACCAGGCAGGGGGCCTGGTACGAGCAGTACTTC. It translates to CASSTTRQGAWYEQYF.

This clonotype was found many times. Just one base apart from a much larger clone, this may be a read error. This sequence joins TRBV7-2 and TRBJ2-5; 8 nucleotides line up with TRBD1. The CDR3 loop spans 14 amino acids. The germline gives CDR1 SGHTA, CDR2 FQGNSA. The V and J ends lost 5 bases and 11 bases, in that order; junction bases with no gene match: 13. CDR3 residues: CASSVRGLGNEQYF. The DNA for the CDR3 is TGTGCCAGCAGCGTCAGGGGGCTGGGGAATGAGCAGTACTTC.

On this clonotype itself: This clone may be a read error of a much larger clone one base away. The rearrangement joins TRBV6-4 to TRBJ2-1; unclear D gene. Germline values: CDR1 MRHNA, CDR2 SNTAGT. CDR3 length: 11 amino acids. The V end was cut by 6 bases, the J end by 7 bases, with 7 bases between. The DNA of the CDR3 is TGTGCCAGCAGGGAGTTAAATGAGCAGTTCTTC. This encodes CASRELNEQFF.

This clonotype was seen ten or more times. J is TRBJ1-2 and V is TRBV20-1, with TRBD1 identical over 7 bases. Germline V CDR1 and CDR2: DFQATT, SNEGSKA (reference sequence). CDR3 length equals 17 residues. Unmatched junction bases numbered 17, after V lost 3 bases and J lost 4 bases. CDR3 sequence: CSARKGGAGAMGYGYTF. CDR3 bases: TGCAGTGCTAGGAAAGGGGGCGCGGGTGCTATGGGCTATGGCTACACCTTC.

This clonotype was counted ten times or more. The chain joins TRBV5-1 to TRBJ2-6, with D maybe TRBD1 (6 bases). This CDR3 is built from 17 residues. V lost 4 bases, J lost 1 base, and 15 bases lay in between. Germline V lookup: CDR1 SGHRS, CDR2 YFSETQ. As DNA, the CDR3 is TGCGCCAGCAGCCGGACAGCGTCGATGTCTGGGGCCAACGTCCTGACTTTC. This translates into CASSRTASMSGANVLTF.

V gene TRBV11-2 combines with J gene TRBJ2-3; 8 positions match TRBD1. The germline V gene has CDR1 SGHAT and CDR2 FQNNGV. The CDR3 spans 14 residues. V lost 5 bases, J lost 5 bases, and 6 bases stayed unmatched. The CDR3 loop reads CASSPDRVQDTQYF. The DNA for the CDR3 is TGTGCCAGCAGCCCGGACAGGGTTCAAGATACGCAGTATTTT.

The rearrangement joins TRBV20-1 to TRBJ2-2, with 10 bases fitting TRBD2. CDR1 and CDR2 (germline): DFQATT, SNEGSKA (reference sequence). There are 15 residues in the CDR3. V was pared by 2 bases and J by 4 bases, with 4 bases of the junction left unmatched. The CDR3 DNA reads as TGCAGTGCTAGACCTAGCGGGGGCTTCACCGGGGAGCTGTTTTTT. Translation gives CSARPSGGFTGELFF.

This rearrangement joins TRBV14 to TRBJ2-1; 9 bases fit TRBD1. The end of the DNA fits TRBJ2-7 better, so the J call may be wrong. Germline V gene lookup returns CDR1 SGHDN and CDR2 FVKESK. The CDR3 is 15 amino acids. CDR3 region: CASSQTGGSYNEQYF. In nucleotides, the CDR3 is TGTGCCAGCAGCCAAACAGGGGGCTCCTACAATGAGCAGTACTTC.

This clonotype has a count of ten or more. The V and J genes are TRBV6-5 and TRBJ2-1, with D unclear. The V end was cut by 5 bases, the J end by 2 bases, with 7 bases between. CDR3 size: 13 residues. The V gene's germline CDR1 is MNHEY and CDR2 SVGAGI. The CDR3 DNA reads TGTGCCAGCAGTACCCCTCCCTACAATGAGCAGTTCTTC. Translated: CASSTPPYNEQFF.

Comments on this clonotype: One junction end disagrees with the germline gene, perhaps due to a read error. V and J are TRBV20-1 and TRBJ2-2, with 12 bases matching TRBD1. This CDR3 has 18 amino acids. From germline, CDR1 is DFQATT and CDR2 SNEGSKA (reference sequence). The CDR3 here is CSAQPGQGALENAGELFF. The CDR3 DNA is TGCAGTGCCCAGCCGGGACAGGGGGCATTAGAGAACGCCGGGGAGCTGTTTTTT.

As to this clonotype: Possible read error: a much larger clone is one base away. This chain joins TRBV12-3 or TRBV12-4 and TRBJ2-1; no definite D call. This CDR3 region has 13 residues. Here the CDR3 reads CASRVQNDNKQFF. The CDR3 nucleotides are TGTGCCAGCAGGGTCCAAAATGACAATAAGCAGTTCTTC.

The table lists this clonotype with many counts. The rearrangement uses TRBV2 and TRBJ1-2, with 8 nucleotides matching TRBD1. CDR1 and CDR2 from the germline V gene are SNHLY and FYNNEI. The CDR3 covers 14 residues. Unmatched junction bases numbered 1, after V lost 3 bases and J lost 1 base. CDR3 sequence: CASSETGVNYGYTF. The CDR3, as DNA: TGTGCCAGCAGTGAGACAGGGGTTAACTATGGCTACACCTTC.

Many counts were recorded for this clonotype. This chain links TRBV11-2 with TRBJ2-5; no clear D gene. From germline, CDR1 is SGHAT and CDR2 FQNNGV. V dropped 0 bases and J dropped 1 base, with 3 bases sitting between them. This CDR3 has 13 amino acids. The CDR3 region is CASSLETQETQYF. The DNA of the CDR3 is TGTGCCAGCAGCTTAGAGACCCAAGAGACCCAGTACTTC.

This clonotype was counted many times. The CDR3 DNA reads as TGTGCCAGCAGCTTAGGTGGGGTGGGAGCGGACATTCAGTACTTC. This codes for CASSLGGVGADIQYF. This sequence joins TRBV7-2 and TRBJ2-4; possible D gene TRBD2, 5 bases. Trimming pared 1 base from V and 8 bases from J, leaving 15 bases between. This CDR3 has 15 residues. The germline CDR1 and CDR2 sequences are SGHTA and FQGNSA. Looking up the rest from reference TRBV7-2 and TRBJ2-4 gives the full variable domain: GAGVSQSPSNKVTEKGKDVELRCDPISGHTALYWYRQSLGQGLEFLIYFQGNSAPDKSGLPSDRFSAERTGGSVSTLTIQRTQQEDSAVYLCASSLGGVGADIQYFGAGTRLSVL.

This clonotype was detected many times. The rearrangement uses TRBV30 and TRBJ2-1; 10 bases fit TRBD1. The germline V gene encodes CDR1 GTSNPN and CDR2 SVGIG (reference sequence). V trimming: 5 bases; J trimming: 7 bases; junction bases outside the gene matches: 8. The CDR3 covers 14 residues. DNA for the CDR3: TGTGCCTGGGCACGGGACAGGGGTATTAATGAGCAGTTCTTC. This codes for CAWARDRGINEQFF.

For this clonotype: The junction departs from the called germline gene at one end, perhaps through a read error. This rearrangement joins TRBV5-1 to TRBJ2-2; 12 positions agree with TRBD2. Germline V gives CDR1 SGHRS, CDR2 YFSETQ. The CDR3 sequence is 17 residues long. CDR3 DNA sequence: TGCGCCAGCAGCGGAACTAGCGGGGGGCAAAACACCGGGGAGCGGTTTTTT. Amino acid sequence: CASSGTSGGQNTGERFF.

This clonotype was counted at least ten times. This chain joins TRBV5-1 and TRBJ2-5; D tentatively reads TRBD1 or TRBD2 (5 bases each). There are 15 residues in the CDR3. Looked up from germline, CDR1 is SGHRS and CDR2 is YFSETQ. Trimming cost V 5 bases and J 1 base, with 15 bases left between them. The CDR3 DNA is TGCGCCAGCAGTCCGAGGGGCCGGATCCAAGAGACCCAGTACTTC. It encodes CASSPRGRIQETQYF.

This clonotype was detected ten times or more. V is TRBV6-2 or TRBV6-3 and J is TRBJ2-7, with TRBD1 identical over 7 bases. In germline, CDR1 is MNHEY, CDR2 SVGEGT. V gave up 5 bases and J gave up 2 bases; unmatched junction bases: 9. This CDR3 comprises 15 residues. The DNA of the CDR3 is TGTGCCAGCAGTCCCCCCGGGACAGCCGCCTACGAGCAGTACTTC. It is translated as CASSPPGTAAYEQYF.

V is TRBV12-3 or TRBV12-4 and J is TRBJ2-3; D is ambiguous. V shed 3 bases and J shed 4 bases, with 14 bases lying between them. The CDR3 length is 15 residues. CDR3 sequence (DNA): TGTGCCAGCAGTTTTAGAACAGTCAGCGCAGATACGCAGTATTTT. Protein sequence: CASSFRTVSADTQYF.

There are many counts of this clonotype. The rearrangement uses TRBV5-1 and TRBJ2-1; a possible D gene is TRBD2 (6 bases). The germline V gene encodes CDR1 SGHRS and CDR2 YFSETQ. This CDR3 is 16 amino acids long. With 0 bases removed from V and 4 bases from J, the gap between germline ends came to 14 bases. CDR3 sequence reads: CASSLVGSGVYNEQFF. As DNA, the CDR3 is TGCGCCAGCAGCTTGGTCGGTAGCGGTGTGTACAATGAGCAGTTCTTC.

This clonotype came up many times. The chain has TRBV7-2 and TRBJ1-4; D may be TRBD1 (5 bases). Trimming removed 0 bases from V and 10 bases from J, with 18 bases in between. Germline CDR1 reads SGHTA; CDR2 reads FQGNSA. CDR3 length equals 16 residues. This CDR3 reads CASSLAPRGGRGKLFF. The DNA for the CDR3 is TGTGCCAGCAGCTTAGCGCCCCGGGGGGGTAGGGGAAAACTGTTTTTT.

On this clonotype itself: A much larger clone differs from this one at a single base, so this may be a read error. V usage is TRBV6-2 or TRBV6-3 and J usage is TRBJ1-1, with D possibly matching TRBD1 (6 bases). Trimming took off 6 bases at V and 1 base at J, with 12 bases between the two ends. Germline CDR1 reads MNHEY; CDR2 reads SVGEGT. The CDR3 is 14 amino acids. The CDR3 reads CASRPNRENTEAFF. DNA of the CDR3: TGTGCCAGCAGGCCGAACAGGGAGAACACTGAAGCTTTCTTT.

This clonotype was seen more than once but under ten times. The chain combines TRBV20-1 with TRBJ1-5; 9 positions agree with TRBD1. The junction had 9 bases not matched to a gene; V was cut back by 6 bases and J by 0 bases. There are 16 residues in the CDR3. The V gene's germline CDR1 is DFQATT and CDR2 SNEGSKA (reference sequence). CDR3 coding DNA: TGCAGTGCCAAACAGGGGGCGGGTTATAGCAATCAGCCCCAGCATTTT. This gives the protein CSAKQGAGYSNQPQHF.